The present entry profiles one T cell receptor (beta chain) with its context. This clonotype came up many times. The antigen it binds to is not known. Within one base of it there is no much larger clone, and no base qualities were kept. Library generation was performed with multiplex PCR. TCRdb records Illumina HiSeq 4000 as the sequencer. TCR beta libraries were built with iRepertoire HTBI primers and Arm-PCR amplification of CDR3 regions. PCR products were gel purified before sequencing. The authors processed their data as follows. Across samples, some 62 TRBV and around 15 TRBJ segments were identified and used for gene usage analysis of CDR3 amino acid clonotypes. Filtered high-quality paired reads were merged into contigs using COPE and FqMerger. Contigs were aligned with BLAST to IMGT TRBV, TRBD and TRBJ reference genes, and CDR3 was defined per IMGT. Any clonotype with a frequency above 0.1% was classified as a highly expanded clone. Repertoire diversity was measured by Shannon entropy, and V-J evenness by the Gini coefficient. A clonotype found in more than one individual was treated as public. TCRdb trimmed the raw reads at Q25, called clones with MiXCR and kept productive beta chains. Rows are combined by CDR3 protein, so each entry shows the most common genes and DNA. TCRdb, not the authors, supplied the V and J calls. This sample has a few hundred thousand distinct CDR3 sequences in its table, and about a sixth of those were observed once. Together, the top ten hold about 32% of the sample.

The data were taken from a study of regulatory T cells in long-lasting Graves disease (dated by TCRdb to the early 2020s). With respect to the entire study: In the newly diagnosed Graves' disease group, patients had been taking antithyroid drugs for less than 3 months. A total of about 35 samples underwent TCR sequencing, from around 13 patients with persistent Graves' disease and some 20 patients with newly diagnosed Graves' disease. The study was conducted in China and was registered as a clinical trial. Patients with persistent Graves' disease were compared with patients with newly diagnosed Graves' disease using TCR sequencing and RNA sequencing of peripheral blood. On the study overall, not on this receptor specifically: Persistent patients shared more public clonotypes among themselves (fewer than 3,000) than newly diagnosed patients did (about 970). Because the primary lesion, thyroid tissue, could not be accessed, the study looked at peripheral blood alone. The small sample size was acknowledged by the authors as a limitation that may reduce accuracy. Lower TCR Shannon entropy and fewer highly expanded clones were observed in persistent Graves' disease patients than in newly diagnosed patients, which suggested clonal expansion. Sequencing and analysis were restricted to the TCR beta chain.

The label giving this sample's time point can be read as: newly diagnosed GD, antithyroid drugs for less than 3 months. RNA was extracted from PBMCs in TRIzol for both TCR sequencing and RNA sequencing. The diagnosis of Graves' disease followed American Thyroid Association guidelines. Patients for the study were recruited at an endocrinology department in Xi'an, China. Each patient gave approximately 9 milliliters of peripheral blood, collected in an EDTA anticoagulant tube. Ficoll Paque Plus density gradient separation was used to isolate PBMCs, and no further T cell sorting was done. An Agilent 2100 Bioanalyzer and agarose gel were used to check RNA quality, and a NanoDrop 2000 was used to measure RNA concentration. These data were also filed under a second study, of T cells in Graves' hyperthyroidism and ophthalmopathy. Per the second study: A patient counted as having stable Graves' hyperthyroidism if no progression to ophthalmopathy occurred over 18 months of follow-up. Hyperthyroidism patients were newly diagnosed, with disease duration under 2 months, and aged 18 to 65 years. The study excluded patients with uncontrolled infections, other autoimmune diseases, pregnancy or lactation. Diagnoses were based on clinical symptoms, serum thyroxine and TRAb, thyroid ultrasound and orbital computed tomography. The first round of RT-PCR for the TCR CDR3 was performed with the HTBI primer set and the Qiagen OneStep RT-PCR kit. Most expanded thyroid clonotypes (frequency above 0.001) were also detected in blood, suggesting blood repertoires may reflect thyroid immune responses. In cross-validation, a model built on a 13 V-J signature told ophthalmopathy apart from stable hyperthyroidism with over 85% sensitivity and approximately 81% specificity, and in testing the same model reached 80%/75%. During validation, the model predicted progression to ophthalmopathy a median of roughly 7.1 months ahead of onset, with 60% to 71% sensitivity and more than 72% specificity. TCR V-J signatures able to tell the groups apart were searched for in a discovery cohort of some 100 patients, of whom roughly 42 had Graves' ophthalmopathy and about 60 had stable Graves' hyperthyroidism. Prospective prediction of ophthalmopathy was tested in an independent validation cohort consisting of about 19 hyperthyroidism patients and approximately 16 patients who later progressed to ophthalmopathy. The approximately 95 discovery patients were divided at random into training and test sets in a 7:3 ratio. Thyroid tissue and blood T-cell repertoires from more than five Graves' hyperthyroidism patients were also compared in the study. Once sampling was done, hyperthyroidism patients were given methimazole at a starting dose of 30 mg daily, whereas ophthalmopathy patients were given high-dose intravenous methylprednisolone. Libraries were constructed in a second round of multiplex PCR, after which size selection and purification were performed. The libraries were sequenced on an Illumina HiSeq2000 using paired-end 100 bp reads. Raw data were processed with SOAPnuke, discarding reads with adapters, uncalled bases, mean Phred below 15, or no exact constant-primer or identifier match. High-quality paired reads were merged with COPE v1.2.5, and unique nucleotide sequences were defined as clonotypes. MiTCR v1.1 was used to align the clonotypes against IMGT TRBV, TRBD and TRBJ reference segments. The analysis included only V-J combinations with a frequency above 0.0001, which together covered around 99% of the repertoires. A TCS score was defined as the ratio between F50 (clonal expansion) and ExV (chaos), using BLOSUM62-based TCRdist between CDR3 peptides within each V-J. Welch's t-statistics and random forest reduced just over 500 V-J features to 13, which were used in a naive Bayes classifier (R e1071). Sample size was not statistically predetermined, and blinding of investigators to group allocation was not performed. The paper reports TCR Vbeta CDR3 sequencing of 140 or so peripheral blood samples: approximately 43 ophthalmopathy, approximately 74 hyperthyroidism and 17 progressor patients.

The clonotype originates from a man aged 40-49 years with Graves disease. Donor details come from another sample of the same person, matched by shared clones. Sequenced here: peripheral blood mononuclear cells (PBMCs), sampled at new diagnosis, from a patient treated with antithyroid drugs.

In nucleotide form, the sequence is TGTGCCATCAGTGAGTCAAGGAGGACAGGGAACGAGCAGTACTTC. Translated, this is CAISESRRTGNEQYF. The rearrangement combines TRBV10-3 with TRBJ2-7, and 8 bases in between align with TRBD1. Counted from cysteine to phenylalanine, this CDR3 has 15 amino acids. Only the CDR3 part of the read is kept: 45 bases, read in frame from the first base. At the junction V is shortened by 0 bases and J by 5 bases; bases outside the gene matches: 6. From the germline V gene, CDR1 is ENHRY and CDR2 is SYGVKD.